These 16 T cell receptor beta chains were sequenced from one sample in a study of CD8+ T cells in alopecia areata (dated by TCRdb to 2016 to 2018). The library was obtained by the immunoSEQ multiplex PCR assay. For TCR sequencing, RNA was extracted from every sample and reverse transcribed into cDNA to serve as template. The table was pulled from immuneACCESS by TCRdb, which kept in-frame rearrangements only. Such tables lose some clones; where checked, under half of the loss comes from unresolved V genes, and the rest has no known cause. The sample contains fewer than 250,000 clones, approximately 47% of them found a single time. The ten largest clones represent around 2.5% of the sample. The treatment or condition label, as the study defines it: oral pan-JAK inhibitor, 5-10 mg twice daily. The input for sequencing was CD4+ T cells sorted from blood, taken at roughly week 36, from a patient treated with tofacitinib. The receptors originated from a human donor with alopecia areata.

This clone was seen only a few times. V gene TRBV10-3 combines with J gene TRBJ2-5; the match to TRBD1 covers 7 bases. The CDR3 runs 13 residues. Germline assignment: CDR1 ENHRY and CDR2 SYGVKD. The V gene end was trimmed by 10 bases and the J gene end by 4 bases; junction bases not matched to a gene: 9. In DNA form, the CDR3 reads TGTGCCACGTCGACAGGGATGGGAGAGACCCAGTACTTC. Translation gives CATSTGMGETQYF.

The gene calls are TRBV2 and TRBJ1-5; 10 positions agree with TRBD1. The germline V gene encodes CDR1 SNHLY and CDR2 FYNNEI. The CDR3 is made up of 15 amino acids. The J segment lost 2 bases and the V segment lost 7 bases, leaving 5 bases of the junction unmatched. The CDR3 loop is CASNPGTGGNQPQHF. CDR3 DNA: TGTGCCAGCAACCCTGGGACAGGGGGCAATCAGCCCCAGCATTTT.

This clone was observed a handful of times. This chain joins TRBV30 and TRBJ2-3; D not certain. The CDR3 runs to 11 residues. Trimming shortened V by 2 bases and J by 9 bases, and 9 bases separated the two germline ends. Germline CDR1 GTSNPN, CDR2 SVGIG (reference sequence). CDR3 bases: TGTGCCTGGAGTTTGCGTAACACGCAGTATTTT. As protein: CAWSLRNTQYF.

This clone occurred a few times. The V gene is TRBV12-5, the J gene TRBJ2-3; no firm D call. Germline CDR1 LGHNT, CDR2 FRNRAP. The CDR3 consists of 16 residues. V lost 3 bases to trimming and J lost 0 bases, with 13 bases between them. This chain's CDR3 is CASGFISLGSTDTQYF. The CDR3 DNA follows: TGTGCTAGTGGTTTCATTAGCCTCGGTAGCACAGATACGCAGTATTTT.

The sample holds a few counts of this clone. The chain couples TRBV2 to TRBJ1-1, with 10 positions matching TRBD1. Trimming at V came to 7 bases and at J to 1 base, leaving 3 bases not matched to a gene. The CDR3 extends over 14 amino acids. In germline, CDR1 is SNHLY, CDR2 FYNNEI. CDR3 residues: CASKRDRGNTEAFF. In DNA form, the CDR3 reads TGTGCCAGCAAACGGGACAGGGGGAACACTGAAGCTTTCTTT.

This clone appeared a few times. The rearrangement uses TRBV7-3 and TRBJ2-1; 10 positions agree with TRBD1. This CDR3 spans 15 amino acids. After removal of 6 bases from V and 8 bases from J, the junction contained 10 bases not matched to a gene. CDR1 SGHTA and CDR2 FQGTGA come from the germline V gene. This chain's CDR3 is CASSIGTGVVYEQFF. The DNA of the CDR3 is TGTGCCAGCAGTATTGGGACAGGGGTTGTCTATGAGCAGTTCTTC. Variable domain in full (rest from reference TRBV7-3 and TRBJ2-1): GAGVSQTPSNKVTEKGKYVELRCDPISGHTALYWYRQSLGQGPEFLIYFQGTGAADDSGLPNDRFFAVRPEGSVSTLKIQRTERGDSAVYLCASSIGTGVVYEQFFGPGTRLTVL.

Written as DNA, the CDR3 is TGTGCCAGCAGCTTACGTCAAGGGGGGCCGGATACGCAGTATTTT. Its protein product is CASSLRQGGPDTQYF. The V and J genes are TRBV7-3 and TRBJ2-3, with D perhaps TRBD1 or TRBD2 (6 bases each). V lost 2 bases and J 6 bases, leaving 15 bases between the germline ends. The CDR3 is 15 amino acids. Germline V lookup: CDR1 SGHTA, CDR2 FQGTGA.

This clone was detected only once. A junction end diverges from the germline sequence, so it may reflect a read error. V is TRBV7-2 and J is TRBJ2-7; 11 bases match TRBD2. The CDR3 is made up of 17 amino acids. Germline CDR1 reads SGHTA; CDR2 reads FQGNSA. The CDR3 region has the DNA TGTGCCAGCAGGTTAGGCGGTAGCGGGAGGGCCGCCCACGAGCAGTACTTC. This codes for CASRLGGSGRAAHEQYF.

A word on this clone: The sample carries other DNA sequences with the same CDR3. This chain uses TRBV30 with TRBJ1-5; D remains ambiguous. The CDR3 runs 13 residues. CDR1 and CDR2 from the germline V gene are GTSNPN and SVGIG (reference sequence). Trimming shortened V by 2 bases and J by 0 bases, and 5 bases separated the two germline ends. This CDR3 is CAWSRGSNQPQHF. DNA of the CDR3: TGTGCCTGGAGTCGGGGTAGCAATCAGCCCCAGCATTTT. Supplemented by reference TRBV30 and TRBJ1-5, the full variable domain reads SQTIHQWPATLVQPVGSPLSLECTVEGTSNPNLYWYRQAAGRGLQLLFYSVGIGQISSEVPQNLSASRPQDRQFILSSKKLLLSDSGFYLCAWSRGSNQPQHFGDGTRLSIL.

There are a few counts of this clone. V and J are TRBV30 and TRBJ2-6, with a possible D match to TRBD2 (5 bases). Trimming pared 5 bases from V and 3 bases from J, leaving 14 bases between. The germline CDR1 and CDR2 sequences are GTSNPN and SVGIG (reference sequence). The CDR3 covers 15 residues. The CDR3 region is CAWQRRLFGANVLTF. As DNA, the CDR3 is TGTGCCTGGCAGCGGAGGTTGTTTGGGGCCAACGTCCTGACTTTC.

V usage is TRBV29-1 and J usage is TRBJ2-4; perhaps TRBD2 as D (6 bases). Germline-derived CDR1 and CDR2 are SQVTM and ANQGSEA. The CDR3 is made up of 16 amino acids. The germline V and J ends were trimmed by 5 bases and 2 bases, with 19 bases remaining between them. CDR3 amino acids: CSVQRALGGSKNIQYF. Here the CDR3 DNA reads TGCAGCGTTCAGCGGGCTCTGGGTGGGTCCAAAAACATTCAGTACTTC.

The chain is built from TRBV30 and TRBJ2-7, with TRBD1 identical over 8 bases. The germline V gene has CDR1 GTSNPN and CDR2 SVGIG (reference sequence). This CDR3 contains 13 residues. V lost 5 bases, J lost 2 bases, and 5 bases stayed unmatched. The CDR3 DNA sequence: TGTGCCTGGGGATCGGGACAGGCCTACGAGCAGTACTTC. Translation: CAWGSGQAYEQYF.

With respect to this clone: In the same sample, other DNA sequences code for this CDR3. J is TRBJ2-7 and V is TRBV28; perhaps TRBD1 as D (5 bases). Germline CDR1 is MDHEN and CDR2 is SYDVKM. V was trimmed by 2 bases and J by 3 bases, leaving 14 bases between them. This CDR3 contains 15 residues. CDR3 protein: CASSLSPRANYEQYF. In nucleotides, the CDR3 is TGTGCCAGCAGTTTAAGTCCCAGGGCCAACTACGAGCAGTACTTC.

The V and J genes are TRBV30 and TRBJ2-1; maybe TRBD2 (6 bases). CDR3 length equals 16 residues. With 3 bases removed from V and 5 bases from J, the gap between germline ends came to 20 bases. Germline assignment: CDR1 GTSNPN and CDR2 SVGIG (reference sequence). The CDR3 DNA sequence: TGTGCCTGGAGCGCCACGCTAGCGCGGATTCACAATGAGCAGTTCTTC. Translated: CAWSATLARIHNEQFF. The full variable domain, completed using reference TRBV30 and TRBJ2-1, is SQTIHQWPATLVQPVGSPLSLECTVEGTSNPNLYWYRQAAGRGLQLLFYSVGIGQISSEVPQNLSASRPQDRQFILSSKKLLLSDSGFYLCAWSATLARIHNEQFFGPGTRLTVL.

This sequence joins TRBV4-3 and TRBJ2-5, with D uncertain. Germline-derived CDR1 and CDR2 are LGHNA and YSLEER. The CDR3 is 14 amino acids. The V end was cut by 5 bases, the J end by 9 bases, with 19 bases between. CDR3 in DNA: TGCGCCAGCAGCTTAACCAGCAGCCGAATCGCCCAGTACTTC. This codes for CASSLTSSRIAQYF.

For the CDR3, the DNA is TGTGCCAGTAGTATGAACTATGGCTACACCTTC. Its protein product is CASSMNYGYTF. V is TRBV19 and J is TRBJ1-2; D remains ambiguous. The V and J ends lost 3 bases and 2 bases respectively, with 1 base between them. The CDR3 is 11 residues long. CDR1 is LNHDA and CDR2 is SQIVND in the germline V gene (reference sequence).